One and the same sample provided the 30 T cell receptor beta chains below, sequenced in a study of response to subunit inactivated influenza vaccine. TCRdb reprocessed the RT-PCR reads via MiXCR and lists one record per CDR3 protein. The profile shows about 700,000 distinct CDR3 sequences, around 13% of them singletons. Sequenced material: PBMCs from blood, taken 14 days before vaccination. The receptors come from a man aged 50 to 60 who received an inactivated influenza vaccine.

This chain uses TRBV4-1 with TRBJ2-7; D assignment may be TRBD1 or TRBD2 (6 bases each). CDR3 length: 17 amino acids. V shed 1 base and J shed 4 bases, with 20 bases lying between them. Germline assignment: CDR1 MGHRA and CDR2 YSYEKL. The CDR3 nucleotides read TGCGCCAGCAGCCAAGTTCCCCTTGGGCAGGGGAGGTACGAGCAGTACTTC. This codes for CASSQVPLGQGRYEQYF.

This clonotype was counted at least ten times. V usage is TRBV27 and J usage is TRBJ1-5, with no clear D. The germline V and J ends were trimmed by 2 bases and 5 bases, with 7 bases remaining between them. Per the germline V gene, CDR1 is MNHEY and CDR2 is SMNVEV (reference sequence). The CDR3 length is 13 residues. In nucleotides, the CDR3 is TGTGCCAGCAGTTTAGGCTACGATCAGCCCCAGCATTTT. Protein product: CASSLGYDQPQHF.

The chain recombines TRBV20-1 with TRBJ2-5, with D unclear. This CDR3 spans 13 amino acids. CDR1 and CDR2 from the germline V gene are DFQATT and SNEGSKA (reference sequence). V lost 6 bases to trimming and J lost 4 bases, with 15 bases between them. CDR3 sequence: CSARTALGETQYF. Written as DNA, the CDR3 is TGCAGTGCCAGGACCGCTTTGGGAGAGACCCAGTACTTC.

The chain couples TRBV4-3 to TRBJ2-1; perhaps TRBD2 as D (5 bases). The V gene's germline CDR1 is LGHNA and CDR2 YSLEER. Trimming pared 1 base from V and 5 bases from J, leaving 15 bases between. The CDR3 is 16 residues long. The CDR3 spells CASSQVRAVGNNEQFF. The CDR3 DNA follows: TGCGCCAGCAGCCAAGTCAGAGCGGTAGGAAACAATGAGCAGTTCTTC.

This clonotype was counted a few times. V gene TRBV4-1 combines with J gene TRBJ2-7; weak D call: TRBD1 (5 bases). This CDR3 has 15 amino acids. V lost 0 bases and J 6 bases, leaving 15 bases between the germline ends. Germline values: CDR1 MGHRA, CDR2 YSYEKL. CDR3 protein: CASSQDSIGQAEQYF. The CDR3 DNA sequence: TGCGCCAGCAGCCAAGATAGCATTGGACAAGCCGAGCAGTACTTC.

This clonotype was found many times. The chain couples TRBV29-1 to TRBJ2-1; TRBD2 agrees at 9 bases. Trimming cost V 7 bases and J 9 bases; bases outside gene matches: 10. This CDR3 comprises 13 residues. Per germline, CDR1 SQVTM and CDR2 ANQGSEA. In DNA form, the CDR3 reads TGCAGCGCCACAGCGGGGGGCCTCAGTGAGCAGTTCTTC. It yields the protein CSATAGGLSEQFF.

This clonotype was detected once. One end of the junction does not line up with germline, which may come from a read error. The rearrangement uses TRBV29-1 and TRBJ2-5, with 9 bases that match TRBD2. The CDR3 consists of 11 residues. Germline V lookup: CDR1 SQVTM, CDR2 ANQGSEA. The CDR3, as DNA: TGCAGCGTTGAAGAGGGAGCGGGAGGAAAGTTC. Its protein product is CSVEEGAGGKF.

This chain links TRBV20-1 with TRBJ2-3, with 8 bases that match TRBD2. The CDR3 consists of 14 residues. The J segment lost 4 bases and the V segment lost 7 bases, leaving 10 bases of the junction unmatched. Germline values: CDR1 DFQATT, CDR2 SNEGSKA (reference sequence). The CDR3, as DNA: TGCAGTGATCAGCGGGAGTCGAGGGCAGATACGCAGTATTTT. Protein product: CSDQRESRADTQYF.

This clonotype has just a few counts. This chain connects TRBV7-8 to TRBJ1-6; tentative D call: TRBD1 (5 bases). Germline CDR1 and CDR2: SGHVS and FQNEAQ. Trimming left V 0 bases short and J 5 bases short, with 14 bases between. This CDR3 spans 17 amino acids. CDR3 in amino acids: CASSLAWSEGNNSPLHF. CDR3 sequence (DNA): TGTGCCAGCAGCTTAGCGTGGTCGGAGGGGAATAATTCACCCCTCCACTTT.

This clonotype came up a few times. The chain joins TRBV12-3 or TRBV12-4 to TRBJ1-2; no reliable D call. Trimming removed 3 bases from V and 8 bases from J, with 10 bases in between. The CDR3 is made up of 12 amino acids. CDR3 region: CASSFVQSGYTF. In DNA form, the CDR3 reads TGTGCCAGCAGTTTCGTACAGTCGGGCTACACCTTC.

This clonotype occurred many times. The chain couples TRBV5-1 to TRBJ2-1; 13 bases fit TRBD2. This CDR3 has 14 residues. Germline lookup yields CDR1 SGHRS and CDR2 YFSETQ. Trimming took 7 bases from V and 8 from J; bases not matched to a gene: 6. The CDR3: CASHTSGRVYEQFF. Written as DNA, the CDR3 is TGCGCCAGCCACACTAGCGGGAGGGTTTATGAGCAGTTCTTC.

Many counts were recorded for this clonotype. The chain uses TRBV20-1 and TRBJ1-4; D possibly corresponds to TRBD1 (6 bases). CDR1 and CDR2 (germline): DFQATT, SNEGSKA (reference sequence). V dropped 6 bases and J dropped 10 bases, with 15 bases sitting between them. The length of the CDR3 is 12 residues. As DNA, the CDR3 is TGCAGTGCCAGAAACAGGGACGCAAAACTGTTTTTT. Protein: CSARNRDAKLFF.

DNA of the CDR3: TGTGCCAGCAGTTACTCGATCCTGCGGGGGGGCTCTGATACGCAGTATTTT. Translated, it gives CASSYSILRGGSDTQYF. The rearrangement uses TRBV6-2 or TRBV6-3 and TRBJ2-3; 9 bases align to TRBD2. The CDR3 contains 17 residues. The V gene end was trimmed by 0 bases and the J gene end by 6 bases; junction bases not matched to a gene: 10. The V gene's germline CDR1 is MNHEY and CDR2 SVGEGT.

V usage is TRBV28 and J usage is TRBJ2-7, with D tentatively TRBD2 (6 bases). CDR3 length equals 14 residues. Trimming stripped 5 bases from V and 9 bases from J, with 20 bases between. Per the germline V gene, CDR1 is MDHEN and CDR2 is SYDVKM. CDR3 loop: CASSGPGDLGGQYF. DNA for the CDR3: TGTGCCAGCAGTGGTCCAGGAGACCTGGGGGGGCAGTACTTC.

This clonotype was recorded a few times. This chain joins TRBV2 and TRBJ1-5, with 7 bases fitting TRBD1. The V gene end was trimmed by 5 bases and the J gene end by 2 bases; junction bases not matched to a gene: 12. In germline, CDR1 is SNHLY, CDR2 FYNNEI. The CDR3 has 17 residues. In nucleotides, the CDR3 is TGTGCCAGCAGTTTCGGGACAGCGGGTGGAGGCAATCAGCCCCAGCATTTT. Protein sequence: CASSFGTAGGGNQPQHF.

This clonotype was detected many times. The DNA for the CDR3 is TGCAGTGCCCCCCAGGGGTGGGGGGAGACCCAGTACTTC. The encoded protein is CSAPQGWGETQYF. The chain joins TRBV20-1 to TRBJ2-5, with D possibly TRBD1 on 6 matching bases. The CDR3 consists of 13 residues. The V and J ends lost 6 bases and 5 bases respectively, with 16 bases between them. CDR1 and CDR2 from the germline V gene are DFQATT and SNEGSKA (reference sequence).

This clonotype was seen only a few times. V usage is TRBV7-9 and J usage is TRBJ2-5, with TRBD1 as a possible D gene (5 bases). CDR3 length equals 14 residues. Trimming removed 7 bases at V and 5 bases at J, with 17 bases between. Germline CDR1 and CDR2: SEHNR and FQNEAQ (reference sequence). The CDR3 bases are TGTGCCAGCACCAAGGGCAGGGCCGGGGAGACCCAGTACTTC. Translated: CASTKGRAGETQYF.

This clonotype was seen a few times. The chain uses TRBV10-3 and TRBJ2-2, with D perhaps TRBD2 (5 bases). This CDR3 is built from 13 residues. Germline V gene data show CDR1 as ENHRY and CDR2 as SYGVKD. With 8 bases removed from V and 7 bases from J, the gap between germline ends came to 14 bases. The CDR3 reads CAIAAEGGGELFF. The CDR3 nucleotides are TGTGCCATCGCGGCTGAAGGAGGCGGGGAGCTGTTTTTT.

This sequence joins TRBV28 and TRBJ2-6, with TRBD1 as a possible D gene (6 bases). V shed 3 bases and J shed 0 bases, with 12 bases lying between them. CDR1 is MDHEN and CDR2 is SYDVKM in the germline V gene. The length of the CDR3 is 17 residues. The CDR3 protein is CASSLAGANSGANVLTF. CDR3 nucleotides: TGTGCCAGCAGTTTGGCAGGGGCCAACTCTGGGGCCAACGTCCTGACTTTC.

This chain joins TRBV12-3 or TRBV12-4 and TRBJ1-4; 7 bases agree with TRBD1. The CDR3 extends over 15 amino acids. Trimming at V came to 5 bases and at J to 8 bases, leaving 11 bases not matched to a gene. The CDR3 here is CASSPKGQRLEKLFF. The DNA for the CDR3 is TGTGCCAGCAGTCCAAAGGGACAGCGCCTGGAAAAACTGTTTTTT.

This clonotype was picked up a small number of times. The chain recombines TRBV20-1 with TRBJ1-1; D is unresolved. Germline V gene sequence: CDR1 DFQATT, CDR2 SNEGSKA (reference sequence). V dropped 6 bases and J dropped 1 base, with 12 bases sitting between them. The CDR3 loop spans 13 amino acids. The CDR3 sequence is CSADPVPNTEAFF. DNA for the CDR3: TGCAGTGCGGACCCGGTTCCGAACACTGAAGCTTTCTTT.

This clonotype was seen more than once but under ten times. J is TRBJ2-3 and V is TRBV7-8; no clear D. This CDR3 has 14 amino acids. Germline V gene lookup returns CDR1 SGHVS and CDR2 FQNEAQ. V was clipped by 1 base and J by 3 bases, with 8 bases between them. The CDR3: CASSLVAATDTQYF. The DNA of the CDR3 is TGTGCCAGCAGCTTAGTCGCGGCGACAGATACGCAGTATTTT.

The chain has TRBV5-1 and TRBJ1-2, with TRBD1 identical over 7 bases. The V and J ends lost 0 bases and 4 bases, in that order; junction bases with no gene match: 3. The V gene's germline CDR1 is SGHRS and CDR2 YFSETQ. The CDR3 length is 14 residues. The CDR3 here is CASSLEGQTYGYTF. The CDR3 DNA follows: TGCGCCAGCAGCTTGGAGGGACAGACCTATGGCTACACCTTC.

The V call is TRBV18, the J call TRBJ2-7, with 8 bases that match TRBD1. Germline loops: CDR1 KGHSH, CDR2 LQKENI. Trimming at V came to 2 bases and at J to 6 bases, leaving 6 bases not matched to a gene. The CDR3 spans 14 residues. Here the CDR3 reads CASSPAGGPGEQYF. DNA of the CDR3: TGTGCCAGCTCACCAGCAGGGGGCCCGGGCGAGCAGTACTTC.

Regarding this clonotype: At one boundary the junction diverges from the germline segment, which might be a read error. V usage is TRBV20-1 and J usage is TRBJ1-1; possible D gene TRBD1, 5 bases. Germline values: CDR1 DFQATT, CDR2 SNEGSKA (reference sequence). The CDR3 sequence is 14 residues long. This CDR3 reads CSARGRQKNTEAFF. The CDR3 DNA is TGCAGTGCAAGAGGGAGACAGAAGAACACTGAAGCTTTCTTT.

This clonotype was counted a few times. This chain uses TRBV5-1 with TRBJ1-2; D ambiguous. The germline V and J ends were trimmed by 4 bases and 8 bases, with 21 bases remaining between them. Germline loops: CDR1 SGHRS, CDR2 YFSETQ. This CDR3 comprises 15 residues. Written as DNA, the CDR3 is TGCGCCAGCAGCGCACCTGAAACATACCTCCCAGGCTACACCTTC. It translates to CASSAPETYLPGYTF.

The chain couples TRBV6-1 to TRBJ2-3; 8 nucleotides agree with TRBD2. Looked up from germline, CDR1 is MNHNS and CDR2 is SASEGT. This CDR3 is 14 amino acids long. Trimming cost V 10 bases and J 6 bases; bases outside gene matches: 12. The CDR3 protein is CAIGELAVGDTQYF. The CDR3 bases are TGTGCCATAGGGGAACTAGCGGTCGGGGATACGCAGTATTTT.

The genes are TRBV11-3 and TRBJ2-3; TRBD2 is a possible D gene (5 bases). Trimming shortened V by 3 bases and J by 5 bases, and 6 bases separated the two germline ends. Germline CDR1 is SGHNT and CDR2 is YENEEA. The length of the CDR3 is 12 residues. CDR3 amino acids: CASSFREDTQYF. CDR3 bases: TGTGCCAGCAGCTTCCGGGAAGATACGCAGTATTTT.

This clonotype appeared many times. The chain carries TRBV4-3 and TRBJ2-2, with D tentatively TRBD1 or TRBD2 (5 bases each). Germline V gene sequence: CDR1 LGHNA, CDR2 YSLEER. The CDR3 contains 17 residues. The V end lost 0 bases, the J end lost 1 base, and 12 bases lay between the germline ends. DNA of the CDR3: TGCGCCAGCAGCCAAGATACGACGGGGCTGAACACCGGGGAGCTGTTTTTT. Protein: CASSQDTTGLNTGELFF.

This clonotype was found a few times. CDR3 sequence: CASRLGSRVEETQYF. The CDR3 DNA is TGTGCCAGCAGGCTCGGTTCCAGGGTGGAGGAGACCCAGTACTTC. This chain links TRBV2 with TRBJ2-5; possibly TRBD1 for D (5 bases). CDR1 is SNHLY, CDR2 FYNNEI, per germline. The V end was cut by 6 bases, the J end by 5 bases, with 19 bases between. The CDR3 contains 15 residues.